This entry lists 5 T cell receptor beta chains sequenced from one sample in a study of blood T cell repertoires in COVID-19. TCRdb's copy holds only in-frame clones and misses some; the assay was immunoSEQ multiplex PCR. The table lists 360,000 or so clones, almost 90% of them singletons, with under 1.2% in the top ten. Specimen: PBMCs or T cells enriched from blood (not recorded which). These TCRs come from a woman between 25 and 40 years old who had been exposed to COVID-19.

CDR3 protein: CASRGTGTGELFF. In DNA form, the CDR3 reads TGTGCCAGCAGGGGGACAGGGACCGGGGAGCTGTTTTTT. The chain recombines TRBV27 with TRBJ2-2; 9 bases agree with TRBD1. From germline, CDR1 is MNHEY and CDR2 SMNVEV (reference sequence). The CDR3 is made up of 13 amino acids. Trimming took 6 bases from V and 5 from J; bases not matched to a gene: 1.

The chain couples TRBV7-3 to TRBJ2-6, with D perhaps matching TRBD1 (5 bases). The CDR3 length is 16 residues. The germline V gene has CDR1 SGHTA and CDR2 FQGTGA. Trimming took off 5 bases at V and 2 bases at J, with 13 bases between the two ends. CDR3 DNA: TGTGCCAGCAGCCCCGCAGGGTTTGCTGGGGCCAACGTCCTGACTTTC. Translating gives CASSPAGFAGANVLTF. Using reference TRBV7-3 and TRBJ2-6 for the parts outside the CDR3, the full variable domain is GAGVSQTPSNKVTEKGKYVELRCDPISGHTALYWYRQSLGQGPEFLIYFQGTGAADDSGLPNDRFFAVRPEGSVSTLKIQRTERGDSAVYLCASSPAGFAGANVLTFGAGSRLTVL.

Concerning this clone itself: Other nucleotide sequences from this sample produce the same CDR3. This rearrangement joins TRBV12-3 or TRBV12-4 to TRBJ2-5; 7 nucleotides line up with TRBD1. The CDR3 covers 13 residues. V gave up 6 bases and J gave up 5 bases; unmatched junction bases: 6. The CDR3: CASSPQGSETQYF. CDR3 bases: TGTGCCAGCAGCCCACAGGGGAGTGAGACCCAGTACTTC.

The chain uses TRBV6-1 and TRBJ1-1; D is unresolved. V was cut by 1 base and J by 5 bases, with 11 bases left in between. This CDR3 is 14 amino acids long. Germline CDR1 is MNHNS and CDR2 is SASEGT. The CDR3: CASSEELGVTEAFF. CDR3 nucleotide sequence: TGTGCCAGCAGTGAAGAACTCGGGGTTACTGAAGCTTTCTTT.

The chain has TRBV3-1 (or the pseudogene TRBV3-2) and TRBJ1-4; 7 bases are a match to TRBD1. CDR1 and CDR2 from the germline V gene are LGHDT and YNNKEL (reference sequence). The CDR3 length is 16 residues. V lost 1 base, J lost 2 bases, and 4 bases stayed unmatched. The DNA of the CDR3 is TGTGCCAGCAGCCAAGGGACAGGTTTGACTAATGAAAAACTGTTTTTT. It translates to CASSQGTGLTNEKLFF.